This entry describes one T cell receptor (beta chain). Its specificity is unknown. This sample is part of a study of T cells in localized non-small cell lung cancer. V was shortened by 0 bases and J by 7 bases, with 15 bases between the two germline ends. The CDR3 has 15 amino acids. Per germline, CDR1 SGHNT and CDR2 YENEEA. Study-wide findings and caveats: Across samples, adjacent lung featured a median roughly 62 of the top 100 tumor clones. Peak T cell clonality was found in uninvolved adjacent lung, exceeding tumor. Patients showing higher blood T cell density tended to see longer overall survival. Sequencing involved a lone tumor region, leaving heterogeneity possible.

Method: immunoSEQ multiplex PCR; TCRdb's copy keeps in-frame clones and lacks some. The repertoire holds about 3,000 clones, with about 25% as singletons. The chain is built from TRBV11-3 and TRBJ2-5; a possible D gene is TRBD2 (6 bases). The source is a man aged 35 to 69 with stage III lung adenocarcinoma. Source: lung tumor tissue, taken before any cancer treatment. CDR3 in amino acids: CASSLDFKRVATQYF. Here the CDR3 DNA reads TGTGCCAGCAGCTTAGATTTCAAGCGGGTTGCGACCCAGTACTTC.